Below, one T cell receptor (beta chain) is given with its context. The data originate from a study of blood T cell repertoires in COVID-19. Study summary: Samples came from the United States, Italy and Spain, spanning acute and convalescent COVID-19. PBMCs, B-cell-depleted T cells, or T cells were the source of the cDNA or gDNA that made up the material.

Germline V gene data show CDR1 as SGDLS and CDR2 as YYNGEE. The CDR3 is made up of 13 amino acids. The V gene end was trimmed by 6 bases and the J gene end by 8 bases; junction bases not matched to a gene: 7. The authors' processing: Quantification of nucleated cells was approximated via reference gene primer amplification. The repertoire was sequenced with immunoSEQ multiplex PCR; TCRdb's copy has only in-frame clones and lacks some. For V, J and clone size, that table is used; D and trimming come from the DNA. There are 140,000 to 150,000 clones in the sample; 80% occur only once, and approximately 3.6% lies in the top ten.

The sequenced sample was peripheral blood. The clonotype originates from a man in his sixties or seventies who had recovered from COVID-19. This chain links TRBV9 with TRBJ2-1; 8 bases line up with TRBD2. CDR3 residues: CASNPGGPDEQFF. The CDR3 DNA sequence: TGTGCCAGCAATCCGGGAGGGCCGGATGAGCAGTTCTTC.